Given below is one T cell receptor (beta chain) in context. This clone showed up just once. Its antigen has not been determined. Nothing much larger sits one base from this clone, and base qualities are not available. In the germline V gene, CDR1 corresponds to SNHLY and CDR2 to FYNNEI. V lost 4 bases and J lost 5 bases; the stretch between them is 14 bases long. Taken from cysteine to phenylalanine, the CDR3 has 14 residues. Only the CDR3 portion is preserved as DNA: 42 bases, with reading frame beginning at the first base. The CDR3 regions of human TCRbeta chains were analyzed by immunosequencing. On the study's bioinformatics: Repertoire TCRs were matched against a reference library of SARS-CoV-2-specific TCRs generated with the MIRA antigen-specificity platform. Breadth was defined as the fraction of unique TCRs that were SARS-CoV-2-associated, and depth was defined as the fraction of total T cells that were SARS-CoV-2-associated. Each spike-specific TCR was assigned to its reactive spike region and to a CD4 or CD8 class using the MIRA data. Log10-transformed breadth and depth values were compared by one-way ANOVA with Sidak's multiple comparisons tests. TCRdb holds this immuneACCESS table with in-frame rearrangements only. Some clones are missing; in checked studies, unresolved V genes explain under half, and the rest has no known cause. V and J calls and clone size are those listed in that table; D and trimming were worked out from the DNA. The sample table shows tens of thousands of clones, and approximately 80% are seen once. The ten largest clonotypes hold about 20% of the sample.

The time point label, as the study defines it: baseline before first vaccination. Vaccinee samples were obtained from the UK trials COV001 and COV002, which included a single-blind randomized controlled phase 2/3 trial of AZD1222 (ChAdOx1 nCoV-19) in healthy adults. Trial participant PBMC samples were collected at day 0 and day 28 after the second dose for TCRbeta chain sequencing. This specimen belongs to a study of T cell responses to AZD1222 COVID-19 vaccine (TCRdb year 2021). For the study in its entirety: AZD1222 recipients given second doses at about 4 weeks or at about 12 weeks were pooled, since spike-specific TCR depth and breadth were not found to differ between the two schedules. Enrollment into the trials was organized by age into subgroups of 18-55, 56-69 and 70-plus years, and those subgroups contained roughly 150, 30 and 60 TCR-sequenced participants, respectively. TCR sequencing was performed for some 250 trial participants, of whom about 200 were given two doses of AZD1222 and around 25 were given two doses of MenACWY control vaccine. Study-level results and caveats: Most participants were white British and females outnumbered males, and the authors suggested that clonal diversity may have been underestimated. The 56-69-year group was small, and its depth increase did not reach significance, likely because of low power. Conclusions about previously exposed vaccinees were limited because only six AZD1222 recipients were SARS-CoV-2 seropositive at baseline. Because no samples from the day 14 peak response were available, repertoires could be characterized only after the peak T cell response. CD4 TCRs associated with the vaccine covered the entire spike protein, and the dominant responses were in regions 160-218 and 743-854. Epitopes outside the regions mutated in the B.1.351 and B.1.1.7 variants were reportedly recognized by nearly half of the unique spike-specific TCRs. After two AZD1222 doses, spike-specific TCR breadth and depth were significantly higher than at day 0 and than in MenACWY recipients.

Sequenced here: peripheral blood, sampled on day 0 of AZD1222 vaccination. This receptor chain uses TRBV2 and TRBJ1-1; the D segment could be TRBD1, given 5 matching bases. The sequence derives from an adult in good health. The CDR3 region: CASSVGGEETEAFF. The DNA sequence is as follows: TGTGCCAGCAGTGTGGGGGGAGAGGAGACTGAAGCTTTCTTT.